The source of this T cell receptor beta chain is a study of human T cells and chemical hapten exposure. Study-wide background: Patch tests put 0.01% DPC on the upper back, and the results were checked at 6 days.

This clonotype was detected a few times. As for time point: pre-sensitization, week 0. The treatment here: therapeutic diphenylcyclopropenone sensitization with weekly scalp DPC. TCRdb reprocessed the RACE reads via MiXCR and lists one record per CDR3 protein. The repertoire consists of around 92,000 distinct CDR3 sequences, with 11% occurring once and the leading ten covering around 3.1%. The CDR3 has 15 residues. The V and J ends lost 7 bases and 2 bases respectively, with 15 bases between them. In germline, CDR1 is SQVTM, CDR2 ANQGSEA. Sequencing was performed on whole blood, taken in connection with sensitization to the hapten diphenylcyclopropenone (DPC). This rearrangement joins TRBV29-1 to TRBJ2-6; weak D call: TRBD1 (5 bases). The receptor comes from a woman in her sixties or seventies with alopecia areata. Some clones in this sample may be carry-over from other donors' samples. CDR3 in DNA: TGCAGCGCCCAGGCTTCAGGGACTGGGGCCAACGTCCTGACTTTC. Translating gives CSAQASGTGANVLTF.